Given below is one TCR beta chain in context. The data originate from a study of blood T cell repertoires in COVID-19. Study summary: Sites in the United States, Italy and Spain provided acute and convalescent COVID-19 samples.

The germline CDR1 and CDR2 sequences are MNHEY and SMNVEV (reference sequence). This CDR3 has 15 amino acids. J gave up 5 bases and V 7 bases, and 9 bases lay outside the gene matches. Assay used: immunoSEQ multiplex PCR; TCRdb lists only in-frame clones, some missing. The repertoire includes approximately 120,000 clones, over 70% of them detected once, and almost 4.5% sits in the top ten. The chain combines TRBV27 with TRBJ1-2, with TRBD1 matching 11 bases. The sequence derives from a human donor in a cohort sampled during active or convalescent COVID-19. The sequenced sample was peripheral blood. The CDR3 DNA follows: TGTGCCAGCAAAATGGAGGACAGGGGGCCGTATGGCTACACCTTC. This codes for CASKMEDRGPYGYTF.